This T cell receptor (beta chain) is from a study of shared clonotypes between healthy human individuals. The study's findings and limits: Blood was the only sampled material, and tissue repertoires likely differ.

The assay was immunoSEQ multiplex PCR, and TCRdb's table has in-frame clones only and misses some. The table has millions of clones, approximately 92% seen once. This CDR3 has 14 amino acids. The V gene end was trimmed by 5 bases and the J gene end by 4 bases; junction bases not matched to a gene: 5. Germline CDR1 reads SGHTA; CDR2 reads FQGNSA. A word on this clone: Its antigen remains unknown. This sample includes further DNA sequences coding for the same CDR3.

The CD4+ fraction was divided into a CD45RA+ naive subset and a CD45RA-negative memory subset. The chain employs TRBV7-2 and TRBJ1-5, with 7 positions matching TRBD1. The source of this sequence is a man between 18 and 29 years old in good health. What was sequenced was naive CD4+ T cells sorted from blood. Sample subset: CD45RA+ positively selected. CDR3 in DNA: TGTGCCAGCAGCGTTCGACAGGGTAATCAGCCCCAGCATTTT. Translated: CASSVRQGNQPQHF.